A single T cell receptor beta chain is shown here with its context. Participant-reported clinical history was the basis for cohort assignment. CDR1 is LGHDT and CDR2 is YNNKEL in the germline V gene (reference sequence). CDR3 length: 15 residues. V lost 0 bases, J lost 4 bases, and 10 bases lay in between. Here immunoSEQ multiplex PCR was the method, and the copy in TCRdb shows in-frame clones only, minus some. In the table there are around 450,000 clones, roughly nine tenths of which are singletons. The sample is drawn from a study of blood T cell repertoires in COVID-19. Study background: In each case, the material was cDNA or gDNA derived from T cells, B-cell-depleted T cells, or PBMCs.

The chain combines TRBV3-1 (or the pseudogene TRBV3-2) with TRBJ2-1, with a weak D call TRBD1 (5 bases). This clonotype was obtained from a woman under 30 with acute COVID-19. The sample was PBMCs or T cells enriched from blood (not recorded which). The CDR3 spells CASSQDAQVYNEQFF. In nucleotides, the CDR3 is TGTGCCAGCAGCCAAGATGCACAGGTATACAATGAGCAGTTCTTC.